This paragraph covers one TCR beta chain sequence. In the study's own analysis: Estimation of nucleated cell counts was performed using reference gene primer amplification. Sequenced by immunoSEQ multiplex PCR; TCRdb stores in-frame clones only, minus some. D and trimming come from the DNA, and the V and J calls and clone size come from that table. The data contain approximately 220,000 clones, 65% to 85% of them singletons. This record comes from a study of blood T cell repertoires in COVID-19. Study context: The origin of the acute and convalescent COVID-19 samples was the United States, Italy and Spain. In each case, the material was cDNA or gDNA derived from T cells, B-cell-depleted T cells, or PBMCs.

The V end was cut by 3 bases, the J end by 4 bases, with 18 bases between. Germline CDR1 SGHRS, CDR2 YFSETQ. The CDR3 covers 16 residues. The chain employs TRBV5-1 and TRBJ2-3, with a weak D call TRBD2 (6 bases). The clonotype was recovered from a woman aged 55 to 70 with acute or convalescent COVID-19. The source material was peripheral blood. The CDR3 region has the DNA TGCGCCAGCAGCTCGACCTTAACTAGCAAACCAGATACGCAGTATTTT. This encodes CASSSTLTSKPDTQYF.